The rows below give T cell receptor beta chains drawn from one sample of a study of CD8 T cells in ankylosing spondylitis. From the 5' RACE reads, TCRdb called clonotypes with MiXCR, one entry per CDR3 protein. The table shows some 200,000 distinct CDR3 sequences, with roughly 13% occurring only once. The sequenced sample consisted of blood, either unsorted or a sorted T cell fraction (not recorded which). These receptors originate from a male donor with ankylosing spondylitis or in good health (not recorded which). The CDR3 runs from the conserved cysteine through the conserved F or W. A D gene is named only where the DNA matches it firmly. Rows may omit the clone size; those that give it use once, few, many or a size class.

NA	NA	15	TRBJ2-5	TRBV7-9	TGTGCCAGCAGCTTACAGGGTAGACTCCAAGAGACCCAGTACTTC	CASSLQGRLQETQYF
many	NA	14	TRBJ1-1	TRBV6-1	TGTGCCACTAGGGAGGGGTTCGTGAACACTGAAGCTTTCTTT	CATREGFVNTEAFF
few	NA	13	TRBJ1-2	TRBV6-1	TGTGCCACCAGCTGGGACGGGGAAAGTGGCTACACCTTC	CATSWDGESGYTF
NA	NA	13	TRBJ2-2	TRBV6-1	TGTGCCAGCAGAATACGTGGCACCGGGGAGCTGTTTTTT	CASRIRGTGELFF
many	NA	13	TRBJ1-2	TRBV25-1	TGTGCCAGCAGCCTGGGGGGGGACTATGGCTACACCTTC	CASSLGGDYGYTF
few	TRBD2	17	TRBJ2-5	TRBV4-1	TGCGCCAGCAGTTCAGGGACTAGCGGGGGGGACCAAGAGACCCAGTACTTC	CASSSGTSGGDQETQYF
few	NA	10	TRBJ2-5	TRBV2	TGTGCCAGCAGCCGGGGGACCCAGTACTTC	CASSRGTQYF
few	TRBD2	15	TRBJ2-1	TRBV20-1	TGCAGTGCTAGAGTTTTAGGACTAGCGGGAGTCGAGCAGTTCTTC	CSARVLGLAGVEQFF
many	NA	13	TRBJ2-1	TRBV20-1	TGCAGTGCTAGACTAGGGCCTATCAATGAGCAGTTCTTC	CSARLGPINEQFF
few	TRBD2	17	TRBJ2-2	TRBV5-1	TGCGCCAGCAGCTTGGGACTAGCGGGAGTTCGGACCGGGGAGCTGTTTTTT	CASSLGLAGVRTGELFF
many	NA	15	TRBJ2-1	TRBV7-9	TGTGCCAGCAGCCGCAGGGTATCCTCCTACAATGAGCAGTTCTTC	CASSRRVSSYNEQFF
few	TRBD1	14	TRBJ1-1	TRBV12-5	TGTGCTAGCGCCGAGGGACAGGGGGCCACTGAAGCTTTCTTT	CASAEGQGATEAFF
NA	NA	17	TRBJ2-7	TRBV2	TGTGCCAGCAGTGAAAATGAATGGCGCCTTGGGGCCTACGAGCAGTACTTC	CASSENEWRLGAYEQYF
NA	TRBD1	15	TRBJ2-3	TRBV11-2	TGTGCCAGCAGCTCCCACCCACAGGGGACAGATACGCAGTATTTT	CASSSHPQGTDTQYF
NA	NA	13	TRBJ2-7	TRBV4-2	TGTGCCATCAGCCCCGGAGCCTTCTACGAGCAGTACTTC	CAISPGAFYEQYF
NA	NA	14	TRBJ2-3	TRBV20-1	TGCAGTGCTAGAGCGGGGAGAGGCACAGATACGCAGTATTTT	CSARAGRGTDTQYF
NA	NA	17	TRBJ1-6	TRBV20-1	TGCAGTGCTAGAGACCAGAGACAGGAGGGACATAATTCACCCCTCCACTTT	CSARDQRQEGHNSPLHF
many	NA	15	TRBJ2-5	TRBV12-3/TRBV12-4	TGTGCCAGCAGTTTAGCGAGGGGAAACCGAGAGACCCAGTACTTC	CASSLARGNRETQYF
NA	NA	15	TRBJ2-7	TRBV19	TGTGCCAGTAGTATTTACTCCGGGACCCACTACGAGCAGTACTTC	CASSIYSGTHYEQYF
few	NA	12	TRBJ2-7	TRBV25-1	TGTGCCAGCAGTGAATTACCAAATGAGCAGTACTTC	CASSELPNEQYF
NA	NA	13	TRBJ2-7	TRBV29-1	TGCAGCGCCCAGACAGACCTGTCCTACGAGCAGTACTTC	CSAQTDLSYEQYF
few	NA	13	TRBJ2-7	TRBV7-9	TGTGCCAGCAGCTTAGGGTCCCATTACGAGCAGTACTTC	CASSLGSHYEQYF
NA	TRBD2	15	TRBJ2-7	TRBV5-6	TGTGCCAGCAGTGAGGCGGGAGGGTTCCCCTACGAGCAGTACTTC	CASSEAGGFPYEQYF
NA	NA	16	TRBJ1-2	TRBV4-1	TGCGCCAGCAGCCAAGAGGAGGGGCTTGGGCGAAATGGCTACACCTTC	CASSQEEGLGRNGYTF
NA	NA	14	TRBJ1-4	TRBV7-9	TGTGCCAGCAGCTTAGATGGACAGCCTGAAAAACTGTTTTTT	CASSLDGQPEKLFF
many	NA	12	TRBJ2-2	TRBV5-1	TGCGCCAGCAGCTGGGGGCCCGGGGAGCTGTTTTTT	CASSWGPGELFF
few	NA	16	TRBJ2-5	TRBV4-1	TGCGCCAGCAGCCAAGATCAGACGGGGCCCCAAGAGACCCAGTACTTC	CASSQDQTGPQETQYF
NA	NA	12	TRBJ1-1	TRBV30	TGTGCCTGGAGTAGGGGACATTCTGAAGCTTTCTTT	CAWSRGHSEAFF
NA	NA	15	TRBJ1-1	TRBV6-5	TGTGCCAGCAGTTACTCGGAAGGTCTGCGGACTGAAGCTTTCTTT	CASSYSEGLRTEAFF
few	NA	12	TRBJ2-2	TRBV7-9	TGTGCCAGCAGCTCGAGGGCCGGGGAGCTGTTTTTT	CASSSRAGELFF
many	NA	14	TRBJ2-5	TRBV29-1	TGCAGCGTTGAAGATGGGGGGATCCAAGAGACCCAGTACTTC	CSVEDGGIQETQYF
NA	TRBD1	16	TRBJ2-7	TRBV6-1	TGTGCCAGCAGTGACCCGGGACAGGGGAGAAACTACGAGCAGTACTTC	CASSDPGQGRNYEQYF
NA	NA	14	TRBJ2-2	TRBV12-3/TRBV12-4	TGTGCCAGCAGTTTAGGGGGTCGAACCGGGGAGCTGTTTTTT	CASSLGGRTGELFF
few	NA	17	TRBJ2-3	TRBV28	TGTGCCAGCAGTTTTCAGGAGACTAGAGAAGGCACAGATACGCAGTATTTT	CASSFQETREGTDTQYF
medium-sized	NA	15	TRBJ1-2	TRBV5-1	TGCGCCAGCAGCTTGGCCGAGATGGTTAACTATGGCTACACCTTC	CASSLAEMVNYGYTF
few	NA	13	TRBJ1-2	TRBV25-1	TGTGCCAGCAGTCAGGGTTATAACTATGGCTACACCTTC	CASSQGYNYGYTF
few	TRBD2	14	TRBJ2-1	TRBV5-1	TGCGCCAGCAGCTTGGGACTAGCGGGAGATGAGCAGTTCTTC	CASSLGLAGDEQFF
few	NA	13	TRBJ2-7	TRBV30	TGTGCCTGGAGTGGACCCCCTAGGGACGAGCAGTACTTC	CAWSGPPRDEQYF
few	TRBD1	12	TRBJ2-7	TRBV12-3/TRBV12-4	TGTGCCAGCCGGGACAGGGCTAGCGAGCAGTACTTC	CASRDRASEQYF
NA	NA	17	TRBJ2-1	TRBV5-1	TGCGCCAGCAGCCCGGATACAGGGATCCCGGGTGGCAATGAGCAGTTCTTC	CASSPDTGIPGGNEQFF
many	NA	15	TRBJ1-1	TRBV5-1	TGCGCCAGCAGCTTGGGAGTGACAGGAAACACTGAAGCTTTCTTT	CASSLGVTGNTEAFF
NA	NA	16	TRBJ2-7	TRBV7-9	TGTGCCAGCGGACCGGGACGGGAGATCCGTAACTACGAGCAGTACTTC	CASGPGREIRNYEQYF
NA	NA	14	TRBJ2-5	TRBV27	TGTGCCAGCAGTTTACAATGGGGGGAAGCCCCCCAGTACTTC	CASSLQWGEAPQYF
NA	TRBD1	12	TRBJ2-1	TRBV27	TGTGCCAGCAGTACAGGGGCCAATGAGCAGTTCTTC	CASSTGANEQFF
few	NA	14	TRBJ2-6	TRBV6-5	TGTGCCAGCAGTTCAGGGTACGGGGCCAACGTCCTGACTTTC	CASSSGYGANVLTF
NA	NA	14	TRBJ1-1	TRBV2	TGTGCCAGCAGTGAATCCGGGAGGAACACTGAAGCTTTCTTT	CASSESGRNTEAFF
NA	TRBD1	14	TRBJ2-7	TRBV5-4	TGTGCCAGCAAACCCCAGGGGGCAGGCTACGAGCAGTACTTC	CASKPQGAGYEQYF
few	NA	13	TRBJ1-1	TRBV12-3/TRBV12-4	TGTGCCAGCAGTTCAGTGGAGGGCACTGAAGCTTTCTTT	CASSSVEGTEAFF
NA	NA	16	TRBJ2-1	TRBV12-3/TRBV12-4	TGTGCCAGCAGTTGGCCCCCTTATGGCTACTACAATGAGCAGTTCTTC	CASSWPPYGYYNEQFF